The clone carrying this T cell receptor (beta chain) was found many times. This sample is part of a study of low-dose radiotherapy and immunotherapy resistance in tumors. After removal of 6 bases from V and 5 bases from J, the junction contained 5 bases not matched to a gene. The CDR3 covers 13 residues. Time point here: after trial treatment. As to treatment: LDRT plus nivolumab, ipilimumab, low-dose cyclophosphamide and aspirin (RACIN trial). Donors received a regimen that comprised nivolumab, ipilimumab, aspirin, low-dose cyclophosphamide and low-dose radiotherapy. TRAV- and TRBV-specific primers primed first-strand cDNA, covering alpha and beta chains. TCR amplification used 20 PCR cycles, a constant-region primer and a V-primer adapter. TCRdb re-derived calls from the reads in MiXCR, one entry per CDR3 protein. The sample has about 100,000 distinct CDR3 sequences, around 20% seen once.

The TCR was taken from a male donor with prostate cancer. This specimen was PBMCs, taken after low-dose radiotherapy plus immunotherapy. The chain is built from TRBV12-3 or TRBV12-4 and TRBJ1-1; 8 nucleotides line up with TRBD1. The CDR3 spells CASRDRGYTEAFF. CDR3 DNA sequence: TGTGCCAGCAGAGACAGGGGTTATACTGAAGCTTTCTTT.